This T cell receptor (beta chain) originates from a study of immune evolution from preneoplasia to lung adenocarcinoma. Study observations and caveats: Later-stage lesions appeared to have more T cells, more diversity, less clonality. Top clone share appeared to fall from AAH through AIS, MIA, adenocarcinoma.

Two lung cancer pathologists independently confirmed each histologic diagnosis. Nucleic acids came from premalignant or tumor cells enriched by macro-dissection. Only in-frame clones appear in the TCRdb table, and some are missing; sequencing was by immunoSEQ multiplex PCR. The sample yields roughly 4,700 clones, about 75% seen once. A single count supports this clone. Its antigen is still unknown. This clonotype originated in a person aged 60 to 85 with lung adenocarcinoma. The sample taken for sequencing was FFPE minimally invasive lung adenocarcinoma tissue.

The CDR3 loop reads CASSGGQGSPYEQYF. In nucleotides, the CDR3 is TGTGCCAGCAGCGGGGGACAGGGGTCCCCCTACGAGCAGTACTTC. The chain couples TRBV7-2 to TRBJ2-7; 10 bases fit TRBD1. The CDR3 runs to 15 residues. After removal of 5 bases from V and 2 bases from J, the junction contained 6 bases not matched to a gene. Per the germline V gene, CDR1 is SGHTA and CDR2 is FQGNSA.